These T cell receptor beta chains were read from a single sample in a study of blood T cell repertoires in COVID-19. The protocol was immunoSEQ multiplex PCR, while the TCRdb copy is restricted to in-frame clones and leaves out a portion. The sample holds fewer than 250,000 clones, roughly four fifths seen once. Sequences were obtained from peripheral blood. Receptor source: a woman aged 40 to 55 with acute or convalescent COVID-19. Each CDR3 is given with its conserved first and last residue. The D gene is left open where the match is weak. For some rows the clone size is stated as once, few or many, or as a class when expanded; others skip it.

>TRBJ2-3|TRBV6-1|15|.|.
TGTGCCAGCAGTGATTTCCGTTCTGGCACAGATACGCAGTATTTT
CASSDFRSGTDTQYF
>TRBJ2-1|TRBV5-1|14|.|.
TGCGCCAGCAGCTTTGGCAACACAAACAATGAGCAGTTCTTC
CASSFGNTNNEQFF
>TRBJ2-3|TRBV5-8|15|.|TRBD2
TGTGCCAGCAGCACGGGACTAGCGGGACGAGATACGCAGTATTTT
CASSTGLAGRDTQYF
>TRBJ2-5|TRBV10-2|15|once|.
TGCGCCAGCAGTGAGTCGGGGCAGATTCTAAGGGCCCAGTACTTC
CASSESGQILRAQYF
>TRBJ2-3|TRBV5-4|14|.|.
TGTGCCAGCGGGGGGGGGCCTAGCACAGATACGCAGTATTTT
CASGGGPSTDTQYF
>TRBJ2-3|TRBV9|17|.|TRBD2
TGTGCCAGCAGCGTAGGGTTGGGGACTAGCGGGACAGATACGCAGTATTTT
CASSVGLGTSGTDTQYF
>TRBJ2-1|TRBV2|15|.|.
TGTGCCAGCAGAGCCAGGGATAGCTCCTACAATGAGCAGTTCTTC
CASRARDSSYNEQFF
>TRBJ2-1|TRBV6-1|15|.|.
TGTGCCAGCAGTGAAGAGACTATCTGGGGGGATGAGCAGTTCTTC
CASSEETIWGDEQFF
>TRBJ2-7|TRBV27|15|once|TRBD2
TGTGCCAGCAGTTTATCTAGCGGGTTCCCCTACGAGCAGTACTTC
CASSLSSGFPYEQYF
>TRBJ2-1|TRBV11-2|15|.|TRBD2
TGTGCCAGCAGCTTCCCTGTGAGCGGGGTGGATGAGCAGTTCTTC
CASSFPVSGVDEQFF
>TRBJ1-2|TRBV25-1|15|.|TRBD1
TGTGCCAGCAGTGCGCCGGACAGGGTCTTGGATGGCTACACCTTC
CASSAPDRVLDGYTF
>TRBJ2-7|TRBV6-5|13|.|TRBD1
TGTGCCGTCCGGGGGACAGGGGGCAACGAGCAGTACTTC
CAVRGTGGNEQYF
>TRBJ2-2|TRBV6-6|15|many|TRBD2
TGTGCCAGCAGTTGGTCTAGCGGGGCCACCGGGGAGCTGTTTTTT
CASSWSSGATGELFF
>TRBJ1-2|TRBV6-2/TRBV6-3|15|.|TRBD1
TGTGCCAGCAGTTACTGGGACAGGGCTGACTATGGCTACACCTTC
CASSYWDRADYGYTF
>TRBJ1-2|TRBV12-3/TRBV12-4|13|.|.
TGTGCCAGCAGCCTAGGTCGGGTCAACGGCTACACCTTC
CASSLGRVNGYTF
>TRBJ1-3|TRBV11-3|15|.|TRBD1
TGTGCCAGCAGCTTCGGACAGGGGGCTGGAAACACCATATATTTT
CASSFGQGAGNTIYF
>TRBJ2-3|TRBV5-1|16|.|.
TGCGCCAGCAGCTTGGATACGGGAGCTAGCACAGATACGCAGTATTTT
CASSLDTGASTDTQYF
>TRBJ2-2|TRBV19|15|few|TRBD2
TGTGCCAGTGAAACTACTAGCGGGGTCACCGGGGAGCTGTTTTTT
CASETTSGVTGELFF
>TRBJ2-1|TRBV18|16|.|TRBD2
TGTGCCAGCTCACCACAACTAGCGGGAGTGGGGAATGAGCAGTTCTTC
CASSPQLAGVGNEQFF
>TRBJ1-4|TRBV6-5|12|.|.
TGTGCCAGCAGCCGACCCGGGGAAAAACTGTTTTTT
CASSRPGEKLFF
>TRBJ2-6|TRBV5-1|19|few|.
TGCGCCAGCAGCTTGGGAGAGGGAAGTTTAAGCTCTGGGGCCAACGTCCTGACTTTC
CASSLGEGSLSSGANVLTF
>TRBJ2-2|TRBV19|14|.|.
TGTGCCAGTAGTATCGAGCGCGGGGACGGGGAGCTGTTTTTT
CASSIERGDGELFF
>TRBJ1-3|TRBV9|20|.|.
TGTGCCAGCAGCGTAGCCGGGGGGACCTGGCGACCTCTCTCTGGAAACACCATATATTTT
CASSVAGGTWRPLSGNTIYF
>TRBJ2-1|TRBV9|16|few|TRBD2
TGTGCCAGCAGCGTAGGGTTAGCGGGGTACTACAATGAGCAGTTCTTC
CASSVGLAGYYNEQFF
>TRBJ1-2|TRBV3-1/TRBV3-2|16|.|TRBD1
TGTGCCAGCAGCCGAGAGCTCGACAGGGTTAACCATGGCTACACCTTC
CASSRELDRVNHGYTF
>TRBJ2-1|TRBV15|14|.|.
TGTGCCACCAGCAGAGGACTAGACGGCGATGAGCAGTTCTTC
CATSRGLDGDEQFF
>TRBJ1-1|TRBV27|14|.|TRBD1
TGTGCCAGCAGTTTTTGGGACAGGGTCACTGAAGCTTTCTTT
CASSFWDRVTEAFF
>TRBJ2-7|TRBV27|13|.|.
TGTGCCAGCAGTTTGCGAGGCTCCTACGAGCAGTACTTC
CASSLRGSYEQYF
>TRBJ1-1|TRBV3-1/TRBV3-2|14|.|.
TGTGCCAGCAGCCAAAAATCAGGGTACACTGAAGCTTTCTTT
CASSQKSGYTEAFF
>TRBJ1-1|TRBV6-1|16|.|TRBD1
TGTGCCAGCAGTGAATTTCGGCAGGGGGCGAGGACTGAAGCTTTCTTT
CASSEFRQGARTEAFF
>TRBJ2-1|TRBV6-5|14|.|.
TGTGCCAGCAGTTACGGGGAGCCCTACAATGAGCAGTTCTTC
CASSYGEPYNEQFF
>TRBJ1-2|TRBV10-3|14|few|.
TGTGCCATCAGTGAGGCCACCCGGGGGAATGGCTACACCTTC
CAISEATRGNGYTF
>TRBJ1-1|TRBV6-2/TRBV6-3|14|.|.
TGTGCCAGCAGTTTGGGGACTTCGAACACTGAAGCTTTCTTT
CASSLGTSNTEAFF
>TRBJ1-5|TRBV7-2|15|.|.
TGTGCCAGCAGCTTCCGACCGGGGGAGGGGAGGCCCCAGCATTTT
CASSFRPGEGRPQHF
>TRBJ1-2|TRBV6-5|12|.|.
TGTGCCAGCGGGGAGACATCCTATGGCTACACCTTC
CASGETSYGYTF
>TRBJ1-3|TRBV3-1/TRBV3-2|12|.|.
TGTGCCAGCAGCCCACAGGGAAACACCATATATTTT
CASSPQGNTIYF
>TRBJ2-7|TRBV5-1|16|.|TRBD2
TGCGCCAGCAGCTTGAGGGGACTAGCGGGAGGCTACGAGCAGTACTTC
CASSLRGLAGGYEQYF
>TRBJ2-1|TRBV24-1|18|.|TRBD2
TGTGCCACCAGTGACCCATCAGGGACTAGCGGGGGTGGCAATGAGCAGTTCTTC
CATSDPSGTSGGGNEQFF
>TRBJ1-5|TRBV24-1|15|.|TRBD1
TGTGCCACCAGTGACACCGGGACAGGGTATCAGCCCCAGCATTTT
CATSDTGTGYQPQHF
>TRBJ1-1|TRBV12-3/TRBV12-4|11|.|.
TGTGCCAGCAGCTACTCCTACGAGGCTTTCTTT
CASSYSYEAFF
>TRBJ1-2|TRBV10-3|12|.|.
TGTGCCACTACCGGTACAGCTTATGGCTACACCTTC
CATTGTAYGYTF
>TRBJ2-1|TRBV7-9|14|.|.
TGTGCCAGCAGCTTAGCGGGTGGGCACAATGAGCAGTTCTTC
CASSLAGGHNEQFF
>TRBJ1-2|TRBV4-1|16|.|TRBD1
TGCGCCAGCAGCCAAGCAGGGACAGGGGGCGCTGACGGCTACACCTTC
CASSQAGTGGADGYTF
>TRBJ2-5|TRBV7-9|15|.|.
TGTGCCAGCAGCCCTGCTAGAAGTTACCAAGAGACCCAGTACTTC
CASSPARSYQETQYF
>TRBJ1-3|TRBV19|15|.|.
TGTGCCAGTAGTATCCAGGTTCCCTCTGGAAACACCATATATTTT
CASSIQVPSGNTIYF
>TRBJ1-5|TRBV6-6|15|few|.
TGTGCCAGCAATACCCCCAGGGGACCGAATCAGCCCCAGCATTTT
CASNTPRGPNQPQHF
>TRBJ1-2|TRBV30|13|.|.
TGTGCCTGGAGATTCGGGACAAGCTATGGCTACACCTTC
CAWRFGTSYGYTF
>TRBJ2-1|TRBV27|16|.|TRBD2
TGTGCCAGCAGACTTAGACTAGCGGGAGCCTACAATGAGCAGTTCTTC
CASRLRLAGAYNEQFF
>TRBJ1-2|TRBV11-2|15|.|.
TGTGCCAGCAGCTCAGTGGGAGGTCGCGACTATGGCTACACCTTC
CASSSVGGRDYGYTF
>TRBJ2-7|TRBV4-1|14|.|TRBD1
TGCGCCAGCAGCCACAGACAGGGGTCCTACGAGCAGTACTTC
CASSHRQGSYEQYF
>TRBJ1-3|TRBV2|15|.|.
TGTGCCAGCAGTCTTCAGGGATTTGAAGGAAACACCATATATTTT
CASSLQGFEGNTIYF
>TRBJ1-2|TRBV7-8|14|few|TRBD1
TGTGCCAGCAGCTTACCGGGACAGAGCTATGGCTACACCTTC
CASSLPGQSYGYTF
>TRBJ2-7|TRBV3-1/TRBV3-2|13|.|.
TGTGCCAGCAGCCCTCTCGGGATAGGCGAGCAGTACTTC
CASSPLGIGEQYF